These 11 T cell receptor beta chains share one sample of origin, sequenced in a study of T cells in Graves' hyperthyroidism and ophthalmopathy. Amplification yielded TCR beta CDR3 regions, with RNA transcripts as the source. Primed by the HTBI set, a first-round RT-PCR was run on the TCR CDR3. TCRdb called the multiplex PCR reads again in MiXCR, with one record for every CDR3 protein. Of about 570,000 distinct CDR3 sequences listed, about 14% are singletons. Sequencing was carried out using blood. Receptors originate from a woman aged 35 to 49 with Graves' hyperthyroidism.

This clonotype has a count of ten or more. The chain combines TRBV3-1 with TRBJ1-4; a possible D gene is TRBD1 (5 bases). The germline CDR1 and CDR2 sequences are LGHDT and YNNKEL (reference sequence). This CDR3 region has 16 residues. V gave up 4 bases and J gave up 0 bases, with 12 bases separating them. CDR3 in DNA: TGTGCCAGCAGCCGACGCGGGGGGTCAACTAATGAAAAACTGTTTTTT. Translation: CASSRRGGSTNEKLFF.

This chain uses TRBV28 with TRBJ1-5; 10 nucleotides align to TRBD1. This CDR3 is 18 amino acids long. Germline CDR1 and CDR2: MDHEN and SYDVKM. The J segment lost 6 bases and the V segment lost 6 bases, leaving 17 bases of the junction unmatched. The CDR3 is CASRSRGPGTGEVQPQHF. The CDR3 coding sequence is TGTGCCAGCAGGTCCCGAGGTCCGGGGACAGGGGAGGTTCAGCCCCAGCATTTT.

This clonotype turned up a few times. This rearrangement joins TRBV29-1 to TRBJ2-2; 11 bases fit TRBD1. CDR1 and CDR2 (germline): SQVTM, ANQGSEA. The CDR3 consists of 14 residues. J lost 6 bases, V lost 7 bases, and 7 bases had no gene match. The chain's CDR3 is CSAGQGAPSGELFF. The CDR3 bases are TGCAGCGCTGGACAGGGGGCGCCTTCCGGGGAGCTGTTTTTT.

At least ten counts were recorded for this clonotype. The rearrangement uses TRBV20-1 and TRBJ2-4; 10 bases line up with TRBD1. The V and J ends lost 6 bases and 0 bases, in that order; junction bases with no gene match: 14. This CDR3 spans 18 amino acids. Germline V gene data show CDR1 as DFQATT and CDR2 as SNEGSKA (reference sequence). The CDR3 is CSAWSGTGAKIAKNIQYF. The CDR3 DNA sequence: TGCAGTGCCTGGTCCGGGACAGGGGCAAAGATAGCCAAAAACATTCAGTACTTC.

This clonotype was seen a handful of times. The chain has TRBV28 and TRBJ1-1, with a weak D call TRBD1 (6 bases). In germline, CDR1 is MDHEN, CDR2 SYDVKM. V lost 5 bases and J lost 5, with 21 bases in between. The CDR3 is made up of 16 amino acids. Written as DNA, the CDR3 is TGTGCCAGCAGTCCCAGGGGTTTGGGTCGATTGACTGAAGCTTTCTTT. Translated: CASSPRGLGRLTEAFF.

This clonotype has at least ten counts. The V call is TRBV16, the J call TRBJ1-5; 7 nucleotides match TRBD1. V lost 5 bases to trimming and J lost 6 bases; unmatched junction nucleotides: 10. Germline V CDR1 and CDR2: KGHSY, FQNENV. The CDR3 loop spans 15 amino acids. The CDR3: CASSFTGQQGQPQHF. The DNA for the CDR3 is TGTGCCAGCAGCTTTACGGGACAGCAGGGTCAGCCCCAGCATTTT.

This clonotype was recorded at least ten times. CDR3 in amino acids: CASSLGAINYGYTF. The CDR3 region has the DNA TGTGCCAGCAGCTTGGGAGCTATTAACTATGGCTACACCTTC. The genes are TRBV11-1 and TRBJ1-2; D is ambiguous. V was cut by 3 bases and J by 1 base, with 9 bases left in between. This CDR3 is built from 14 residues. Germline V CDR1 and CDR2: SGHAT, FQDESV (reference sequence).

The chain couples TRBV7-3 to TRBJ2-5; D is ambiguous. The CDR3 length is 14 residues. Per the germline V gene, CDR1 is SGHTA and CDR2 is FQGTGA. The germline V and J ends were trimmed by 0 bases and 0 bases, with 5 bases remaining between them. CDR3 coding DNA: TGTGCCAGCAGCTTAACCCGGGACCAAGAGACCCAGTACTTC. Amino acids: CASSLTRDQETQYF.

This clonotype was seen ten or more times. J is TRBJ2-7 and V is TRBV28; a weak D match, TRBD2 (6 bases). This CDR3 has 14 amino acids. Trimming cost V 5 bases and J 0 bases, with 11 bases left between them. Per germline, CDR1 MDHEN and CDR2 SYDVKM. CDR3 DNA sequence: TGTGCCAGCAGTCCGGACTACAGCTCCTACGAGCAGTACTTC. This gives the protein CASSPDYSSYEQYF.

DNA of the CDR3: TGTGCCAGCAGCCAACTAGCGGGAGGGCAAGAGCAGTTCTTC. Amino acids: CASSQLAGGQEQFF. This chain links TRBV3-1 with TRBJ2-1; 12 bases map to TRBD2. The germline CDR1 and CDR2 sequences are LGHDT and YNNKEL (reference sequence). The CDR3 has 14 residues. Trimming at V came to 2 bases and at J to 10 bases, leaving 3 bases not matched to a gene.

The chain has TRBV11-2 and TRBJ2-1, with TRBD2 matching 15 bases. This CDR3 contains 17 residues. CDR1 SGHAT and CDR2 FQNNGV come from the germline V gene. V dropped 5 bases and J dropped 3; count of bases not matched to a gene: 5. CDR3 in amino acids: CASSRGTSGRFYNEQFF. The CDR3 bases are TGTGCCAGCAGCCGAGGGACTAGCGGGAGGTTCTACAATGAGCAGTTCTTC.